This note documents a single TCR beta chain sequence. The target antigen is unknown. An end of the junction differs from the germline gene, which may be a read error. Using a constant-region primer together with ProtoScript II reverse transcriptase, TCR beta cDNA was made from around 0.55 ug of total RNA. TCR beta libraries came from three nested multiplex PCR rounds using slightly modified ARM-PCR. The first two PCR rounds used TRBV1-TRBV30 forward primers with a C-beta reverse primer, 10 cycles each. TCRdb independently ran MiXCR on the multiplex PCR reads; one entry per CDR3 protein. The sample lists about 180,000 distinct CDR3 sequences; about 55% were seen once. This sample was taken from a study of tumor-infiltrating lymphocytes in primary liver carcinoma. Study-level information: The patients comprised men and women between the ages of 30 and 69 years. Roughly 3.65 to 8 million productive TCRbeta reads were obtained per sample, with similar numbers across tissue types.

Study-level results: Tumor-adjacent and tumor-blood pairs shared a smaller degree of overlap than tumor region pairs.

RNA isolated from unsorted whole blood supplied the blood RNA, with germline DNA also extracted. Infection with HBV was chronic in patients; they were treatment-naive. This CDR3 region has 15 residues. The germline V gene encodes CDR1 SGHNT and CDR2 YENEEA. The sequence was obtained from a man aged 35-49 years with primary liver carcinoma and hepatitis B virus infection. The chain links TRBV11-3 to TRBJ2-3; TRBD1 matches 7 bases. Sequences were obtained from peripheral blood. CDR3 in DNA: TGTGCCGGCAGCTTATGGGGACAGCCCACAGATACGCAGTATTTT. Translated: CAGSLWGQPTDTQYF.